This T cell receptor (beta chain) was sequenced for a study of CD8 T cells in Susac syndrome. Findings and caveats of the study: TCR sequencing and HLA analysis covered a relatively small number of individuals.

Notes on this clonotype: The antigen remains undetermined.

Random hexamers were used to reverse transcribe the RNA input (about 0.5 to 1 ug). By means of immunoSEQ multiplex PCR, TCR beta CDR3 spanning 54 Vbeta and 13 Jbeta underwent amplification. TCRdb reprocessed the immunoSEQ multiplex PCR reads with MiXCR, giving one entry per CDR3 protein. This sample yields about 150,000 distinct CDR3 sequences, of which nearly 97% are seen a single time; 0.15% belongs to the top ten. Sequencing of TCR beta was performed on blood CD8+ and CD4+ T cells. Negative isolation was used for CD8+ and CD4+ T cells, and FACS enrichment was applied to TEMRA cells. The germline gives CDR1 MNHEY, CDR2 SMNVEV (reference sequence). Trimming shortened V by 6 bases and J by 8 bases, and 16 bases separated the two germline ends. This CDR3 is built from 14 residues.

The receptor was isolated from a human donor with multiple sclerosis. The chain employs TRBV27 and TRBJ2-2; TRBD2 might be the D (6 bases). Sample: CD8+ T cells from PBMCs. The CDR3 nucleotides read TGTGCCAGCAGCCCCTCGGGGGATGGGGGGGAGCTGTTTTTT. Encoded protein: CASSPSGDGGELFF.